Shown below are 30 T cell receptor beta chains from a single sample sequenced in a study of OX40 agonist ivuxolimab in advanced cancers. Method: immunoSEQ multiplex PCR; TCRdb's copy keeps in-frame clones and lacks some. The data hold roughly 90,000 clones, with roughly nine tenths observed a single time. The starting material was CD4+ or CD8+ T cells sorted from blood, obtained in a trial of the OX40 agonist ivuxolimab. Source of these receptors: an adult with an advanced solid tumor such as melanoma, head and neck, liver or kidney cancer.

The genes are TRBV27 and TRBJ1-5, with a weak D call TRBD1 (5 bases). The V end was cut by 3 bases, the J end by 5 bases, with 8 bases between. Germline V gives CDR1 MNHEY, CDR2 SMNVEV (reference sequence). This CDR3 contains 13 residues. The CDR3 region is CASSLSGHQPQHF. CDR3 sequence (DNA): TGTGCCAGCAGTTTGTCAGGGCATCAGCCCCAGCATTTT.

This rearrangement joins TRBV27 to TRBJ1-1, with D possibly TRBD1 on 6 matching bases. Germline CDR1 reads MNHEY; CDR2 reads SMNVEV (reference sequence). The CDR3 consists of 12 residues. Trimming left V 6 bases short and J 6 bases short, with 11 bases between. The CDR3 region is CASSETGSEAFF. The DNA for the CDR3 is TGTGCCAGCAGCGAGACAGGCTCTGAAGCTTTCTTT.

V and J are TRBV7-8 and TRBJ2-3; TRBD2 aligns across 10 bases. In germline, CDR1 is SGHVS, CDR2 FQNEAQ. The ends lost 5 bases at V and 0 bases at J; junction bases unmatched: 14. The CDR3 is 19 residues long. CDR3 nucleotide sequence: TGTGCCAGCAGCCAGGACGGGACTAGCGAACTCCCTAGCACAGATACGCAGTATTTT. Encoded protein: CASSQDGTSELPSTDTQYF.

The V and J genes are TRBV12-5 and TRBJ2-7; TRBD1 matches at 7 bases. Germline CDR1 LGHNT, CDR2 FRNRAP. V trimming: 1 base; J trimming: 3 bases; junction bases outside the gene matches: 15. This CDR3 comprises 18 residues. CDR3 amino acids: CASGLGRIVDRPHYEQYF. CDR3 nucleotide sequence: TGTGCTAGTGGTTTGGGCCGGATCGTGGACAGGCCCCACTACGAGCAGTACTTC.

This sequence joins TRBV7-2 and TRBJ1-1; TRBD1 aligns across 9 bases. V gave up 1 base and J gave up 5 bases; unmatched junction bases: 5. The CDR3 is made up of 15 amino acids. Germline V gene sequence: CDR1 SGHTA, CDR2 FQGNSA. The CDR3 DNA is TGTGCCAGCAGCTTAGGGACAGGGGACAGTACTGAAGCTTTCTTT. This gives the protein CASSLGTGDSTEAFF. The full variable domain, completed using reference TRBV7-2 and TRBJ1-1, is GAGVSQSPSNKVTEKGKDVELRCDPISGHTALYWYRQSLGQGLEFLIYFQGNSAPDKSGLPSDRFSAERTGGSVSTLTIQRTQQEDSAVYLCASSLGTGDSTEAFFGQGTRLTVV.

The V call is TRBV7-9, the J call TRBJ2-7, with unresolved D. Trimming removed 5 bases at V and 0 bases at J, with 8 bases between. Looked up from germline, CDR1 is SEHNR and CDR2 is FQNEAQ (reference sequence). The CDR3 length is 13 residues. The CDR3 spells CASSPPSSYEQYF. The CDR3 region has the DNA TGTGCCAGCAGCCCGCCGAGCTCCTACGAGCAGTACTTC.

This sequence joins TRBV4-1 and TRBJ2-5; no reliable D call. This CDR3 comprises 14 residues. The V gene lost 0 bases and the J gene lost 5 bases, with 10 bases spanning the gap. The germline V gene has CDR1 MGHRA and CDR2 YSYEKL. The CDR3 DNA reads TGCGCCAGCAGCCAAGATAGGACGGGTGAGACCCAGTACTTC. Translation gives CASSQDRTGETQYF.

This rearrangement joins TRBV11-2 to TRBJ2-7; TRBD1 aligns across 9 bases. Unmatched junction bases numbered 3, after V lost 5 bases and J lost 4 bases. CDR1 is SGHAT, CDR2 FQNNGV, per germline. The CDR3 spans 13 residues. This CDR3 reads CASSTGQGYEQYF. The DNA of the CDR3 is TGTGCCAGCAGCACGGGACAGGGTTACGAGCAGTACTTC.

This clone was seen once. A junction end diverges from the germline sequence, so it may reflect a read error. The V call is TRBV7-7, the J call TRBJ2-1; TRBD1 might be the D (5 bases). The CDR3 has 15 residues. Germline lookup yields CDR1 SSHAT and CDR2 FNYEAQ (reference sequence). CDR3 sequence: CASSMTESSYNEQFF. The CDR3 DNA follows: TGTGCTAGCAGTATGACAGAGAGCTCCTACAATGAGCAGTTCTTC.

The chain combines TRBV2 with TRBJ1-5; 7 bases map to TRBD1. Germline V lookup: CDR1 SNHLY, CDR2 FYNNEI. This CDR3 is built from 13 residues. J was trimmed by 6 bases and V by 7 bases; bases with no gene match: 6. CDR3: CASNGDSFQPQHF. The CDR3 DNA reads as TGTGCCAGCAATGGGGACAGTTTTCAGCCCCAGCATTTT.

This chain connects TRBV11-3 to TRBJ1-6; TRBD1 agrees at 10 bases. V lost 3 bases and J lost 8; bases outside the gene matches: 4. CDR1 is SGHNT and CDR2 is YENEEA in the germline V gene. The CDR3 contains 15 residues. Here the CDR3 reads CASSFAGQGYSPLHF. CDR3 in DNA: TGTGCCAGCAGCTTCGCGGGACAGGGGTATTCACCCCTCCACTTT.

The rearrangement uses TRBV28 and TRBJ1-5; D unresolved. The V gene lost 6 bases and the J gene lost 0 bases, with 6 bases spanning the gap. CDR1 is MDHEN and CDR2 is SYDVKM in the germline V gene. The CDR3 is 13 amino acids. CDR3 nucleotide sequence: TGTGCCAGCAGGGAGGATAGCAATCAGCCCCAGCATTTT. This encodes CASREDSNQPQHF. Complete variable domain (other parts from reference TRBV28 and TRBJ1-5): DVKVTQSSRYLVKRTGEKVFLECVQDMDHENMFWYRQDPGLGLRLIYFSYDVKMKEKGDIPEGYSVSREKKERFSLILESASTNQTSMYLCASREDSNQPQHFGDGTRLSIL.

The J gene is TRBJ2-6, the V gene TRBV7-3; 7 positions agree with TRBD1. The V gene's germline CDR1 is SGHTA and CDR2 FQGTGA. Trimming removed 5 bases from V and 0 bases from J; junction bases left unmatched: 16. This CDR3 has 20 amino acids. The CDR3 loop reads CASSPGSATGQLSGANVLTF. CDR3 nucleotide sequence: TGTGCCAGCAGCCCGGGATCAGCGACAGGGCAACTCTCTGGGGCCAACGTCCTGACTTTC.

The chain couples TRBV5-4 to TRBJ2-3, with D possibly being TRBD1 (5 bases). Per the germline V gene, CDR1 is SGHNT and CDR2 is YYREEE (reference sequence). The CDR3 extends over 16 amino acids. The V end lost 0 bases, the J end lost 8 bases, and 19 bases lay between the germline ends. CDR3 sequence reads: CASSLGSGMGMGTQYF. The CDR3 nucleotides read TGTGCCAGCAGCTTGGGGTCAGGGATGGGAATGGGTACGCAGTATTTT. Full variable domain (remainder filled in from reference TRBV5-4 and TRBJ2-3): ETGVTQSPTHLIKTRGQQVTLRCSSQSGHNTVSWYQQALGQGPQFIFQYYREEENGRGNFPPRFSGLQFPNYSSELNVNALELDDSALYLCASSLGSGMGMGTQYFGPGTRLTVL.

The J gene is TRBJ2-7, the V gene TRBV7-9; perhaps TRBD2 as D (5 bases). The germline CDR1 and CDR2 sequences are SEHNR and FQNEAQ (reference sequence). The V end lost 5 bases, the J end lost 0 bases, and 8 bases lay between the germline ends. The CDR3 is made up of 13 amino acids. CDR3 amino acids: CASSPGNSYEQYF. CDR3 DNA sequence: TGTGCCAGCAGCCCCGGGAACTCCTACGAGCAGTACTTC.

The rearrangement links TRBV10-3 to TRBJ2-7; 7 bases are a match to TRBD2. The ends lost 3 bases at V and 2 bases at J; junction bases unmatched: 4. The CDR3 has 14 amino acids. Per germline, CDR1 ENHRY and CDR2 SYGVKD. As DNA, the CDR3 is TGTGCCATCAGTGATTCAGCGGGGACCTACGAGCAGTACTTC. It codes for CAISDSAGTYEQYF.

The rearrangement uses TRBV4-2 and TRBJ2-1, with D unresolved. Germline CDR1 and CDR2: LGHNA and YNFKEQ. CDR3 length equals 12 residues. Trimming cost V 0 bases and J 8 bases, with 5 bases left between them. In DNA, the CDR3 is TGTGCCAGCAGCCAAGATTTGTATGAGCAGTTCTTC. Translating it yields CASSQDLYEQFF.

This chain connects TRBV7-6 to TRBJ2-3; 8 nucleotides align to TRBD2. The V gene's germline CDR1 is SGHVS and CDR2 FNYEAQ. CDR3 length: 16 residues. The ends lost 2 bases at V and 4 bases at J; junction bases unmatched: 8. CDR3 loop: CASSLLSGSSPDTQYF. As DNA, the CDR3 is TGTGCCAGCAGCTTATTGAGCGGGAGCTCCCCAGATACGCAGTATTTT.

The gene calls are TRBV6-1 and TRBJ2-7, with 10 bases identical to TRBD1. The germline V gene encodes CDR1 MNHNS and CDR2 SASEGT. The length of the CDR3 is 13 residues. V was pared by 8 bases and J by 2 bases, with 3 bases of the junction left unmatched. This chain's CDR3 is CASGTGETYEQYF. CDR3 DNA: TGTGCCAGCGGGACAGGGGAAACCTACGAGCAGTACTTC.

The rearrangement links TRBV19 to TRBJ1-1; 7 nucleotides agree with TRBD1. V trimming: 3 bases; J trimming: 11 bases; junction bases outside the gene matches: 9. CDR1 is LNHDA and CDR2 is SQIVND in the germline V gene (reference sequence). CDR3 size: 13 residues. The DNA of the CDR3 is TGTGCCAGTAGTATTCAAGGGGGCGGTTCGGCTTTCTTT. Protein product: CASSIQGGGSAFF. The variable domain in full, with the rest retrieved from reference TRBV19 and TRBJ1-1, is DGGITQSPKYLFRKEGQNVTLSCEQNLNHDAMYWYRQDPGQGLRLIYYSQIVNDFQKGDIAEGYSVSREKKESFPLTVTSAQKNPTAFYLCASSIQGGGSAFFGQGTRLTVV.

This chain joins TRBV7-9 and TRBJ2-5; 9 bases line up with TRBD1. Germline V lookup: CDR1 SEHNR, CDR2 FQNEAQ (reference sequence). J was trimmed by 1 base and V by 5 bases; bases with no gene match: 8. The CDR3 loop spans 16 amino acids. The CDR3 DNA is TGTGCCAGCAGCCCGCAACAGGGGGCGGCCCAAGAGACCCAGTACTTC. Its protein product is CASSPQQGAAQETQYF.

This chain uses TRBV9 with TRBJ2-7; 9 nucleotides line up with TRBD2. There are 16 residues in the CDR3. The trim removed 4 bases at V and 2 bases at J, leaving 10 bases unmatched. Germline CDR1 SGDLS, CDR2 YYNGEE. The CDR3 loop is CASSPGASGTAYEQYF. The CDR3 DNA is TGTGCCAGCAGCCCCGGGGCTAGCGGGACAGCCTACGAGCAGTACTTC.

The sample holds one count of this clone. This chain's CDR3 is CASSSGTTMGYTF. The CDR3 DNA reads as TGTGCCAGCAGCTCCGGGACAACTATGGGCTACACCTTC. The chain joins TRBV11-3 to TRBJ1-2, with D possibly matching TRBD1 (6 bases). Deletions cut 4 bases from V and 8 bases from J, with 14 bases between. Germline lookup yields CDR1 SGHNT and CDR2 YENEEA. The CDR3 totals 13 residues. The full variable domain, in which reference TRBV11-3 and TRBJ1-2 provide the parts outside the CDR3, is EAGVVQSPRYKIIEKKQPVAFWCNPISGHNTLYWYLQNLGQGPELLIRYENEEAVDDSQLPKDRFSAERLKGVDSTLKIQPAELGDSAVYLCASSSGTTMGYTFGSGTRLTVV.

The V and J genes are TRBV14 and TRBJ2-5; D may be TRBD2 (6 bases). CDR1 is SGHDN, CDR2 FVKESK, per germline. The CDR3 sequence is 13 residues long. V shed 1 base and J shed 10 bases, with 13 bases lying between them. The CDR3 nucleotides read TGTGCCAGCAGCCAAGTAGATCGGGACTTCCAGTACTTC. Translation gives CASSQVDRDFQYF.

V and J are TRBV5-1 and TRBJ2-2, with 11 bases fitting TRBD2. The CDR3 runs 16 residues. Trimming took 2 bases from V and 6 from J; bases not matched to a gene: 6. The germline V gene encodes CDR1 SGHRS and CDR2 YFSETQ. The CDR3 DNA reads TGCGCCAGCAGCTTAACTAGCGGGAGTAGGGCCGGGGAGCTGTTTTTT. It specifies CASSLTSGSRAGELFF.

Written as DNA, the CDR3 is TGTGCCAGCAGCCGAGGACTAGCGGCGTACAATGAGCAGTTCTTC. Amino acid sequence: CASSRGLAAYNEQFF. J is TRBJ2-1 and V is TRBV14; 10 bases agree with TRBD2. Germline V gives CDR1 SGHDN, CDR2 FVKESK. J was trimmed by 4 bases and V by 4 bases; bases with no gene match: 4. This CDR3 region has 15 residues.

The chain employs TRBV6-5 and TRBJ2-7; no reliable D call. CDR1 and CDR2 from the germline V gene are MNHEY and SVGAGI. The CDR3 consists of 11 residues. V was trimmed by 8 bases and J by 3 bases, leaving 8 bases between them. The CDR3 spells CASQADYEQYF. The DNA for the CDR3 is TGTGCCAGCCAGGCAGACTACGAGCAGTACTTC.

This chain links TRBV28 with TRBJ2-7; possibly TRBD1 or TRBD2 for D (5 bases each). Trimming removed 4 bases at V and 2 bases at J, with 15 bases between. The CDR3 is made up of 15 amino acids. Germline-derived CDR1 and CDR2 are MDHEN and SYDVKM. This CDR3 reads CASSSRGRPPYEQYF. DNA of the CDR3: TGTGCCAGCAGTTCGAGGGGCCGACCCCCCTACGAGCAGTACTTC.

The chain couples TRBV9 to TRBJ2-2, with TRBD1 identical over 12 bases. Germline CDR1 SGDLS, CDR2 YYNGEE. The CDR3 is 16 residues long. V lost 4 bases, J lost 5 bases, and 6 bases stayed unmatched. In DNA, the CDR3 is TGTGCCAGCAGCACCGGGACAGGGGGCATAACCGGGGAGCTGTTTTTT. Translating it yields CASSTGTGGITGELFF.

This clone was detected once. V is TRBV28 and J is TRBJ2-1; 8 bases are a match to TRBD2. J lost 9 bases, V lost 4 bases, and 11 bases had no gene match. The CDR3 covers 15 residues. Germline loops: CDR1 MDHEN, CDR2 SYDVKM. DNA of the CDR3: TGTGCCAGCAGTTCTCCCCGGGGGGGAGTAAGTGAGCAGTTCTTC. Amino acids: CASSSPRGGVSEQFF.